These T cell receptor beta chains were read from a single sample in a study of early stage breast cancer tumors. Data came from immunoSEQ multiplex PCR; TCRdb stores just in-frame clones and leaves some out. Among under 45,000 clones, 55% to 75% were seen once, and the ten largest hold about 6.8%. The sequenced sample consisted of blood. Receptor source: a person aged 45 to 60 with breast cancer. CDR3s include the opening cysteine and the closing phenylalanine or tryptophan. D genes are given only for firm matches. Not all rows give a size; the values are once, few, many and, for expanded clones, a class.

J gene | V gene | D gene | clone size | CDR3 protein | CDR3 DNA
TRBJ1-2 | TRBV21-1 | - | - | CASSKAPLGQREANYGYTF | TGTGCCAGCAGCAAAGCCCCTTTAGGACAGCGCGAAGCTAACTATGGCTACACCTTC
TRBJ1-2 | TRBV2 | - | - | CASSADRMTYGYTF | TGTGCCAGCAGTGCCGACAGGATGACCTATGGCTACACCTTC
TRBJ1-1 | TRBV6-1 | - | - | CASSWRRGDTEAFF | TGTGCCAGCAGTTGGAGACGGGGGGATACTGAAGCTTTCTTT
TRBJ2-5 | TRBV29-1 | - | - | CSVGGGETQYF | TGCAGCGTTGGAGGGGGAGAGACCCAGTACTTC
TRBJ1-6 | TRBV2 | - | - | CASSAESSYNSPLHF | TGTGCCAGCAGCGCCGAGAGCTCCTATAATTCACCCCTCCACTTT
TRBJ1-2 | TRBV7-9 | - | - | CASSWGQGTNF | -
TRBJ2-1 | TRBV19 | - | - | CASSIGGDSYNEQFF | TGTGCCAGTAGTATAGGCGGGGACAGCTACAATGAGCAGTTCTTC
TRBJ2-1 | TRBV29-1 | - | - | CSVSRGSAYNEQFF | TGCAGCGTTTCCCGGGGGTCGGCGTACAATGAGCAGTTCTTC
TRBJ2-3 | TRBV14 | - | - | CASSRRTSTDTQYF | TGTGCCAGCAGCCGCCGGACTAGCACAGATACGCAGTATTTT
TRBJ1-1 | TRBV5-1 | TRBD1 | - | CASSLVASQGAATEAFF | TGCGCCAGCAGCTTGGTGGCCTCGCAGGGGGCTGCCACTGAAGCTTTCTTT
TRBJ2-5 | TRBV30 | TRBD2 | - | CAWSGGLAGVETQYF | TGTGCCTGGAGTGGGGGACTAGCGGGGGTAGAGACCCAGTACTTC
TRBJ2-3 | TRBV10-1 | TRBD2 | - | CASSDLARGRAGDTQYF | TGCGCCAGCAGTGATTTGGCTCGCGGGAGGGCGGGAGATACGCAGTATTTT
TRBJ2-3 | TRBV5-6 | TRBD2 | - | CASSPPDGRAVGDTQYF | TGTGCCAGCAGCCCCCCCGACGGGAGGGCCGTGGGAGATACGCAGTATTTT
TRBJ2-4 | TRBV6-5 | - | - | CASSYGSPAINIQYF | TGTGCCAGCAGTTACGGGTCGCCAGCGATCAACATTCAGTACTTC
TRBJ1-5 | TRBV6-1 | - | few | CASSQGQYQPQHF | TGTGCCAGCAGTCAGGGTCAGTATCAGCCCCAGCATTTT
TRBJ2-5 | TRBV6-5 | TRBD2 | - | CASSIAGEGTQYF | TGTGCCAGCAGTATAGCGGGAGAGGGGACCCAGTACTTC
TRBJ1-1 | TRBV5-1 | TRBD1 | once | CASSLAGRGGGGNTEAFF | TGCGCCAGCAGCTTGGCCGGGAGAGGGGGCGGAGGAAACACTGAAGCTTTCTTT
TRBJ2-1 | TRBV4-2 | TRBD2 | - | CASSQGTSGFNEQFF | TGTGCCAGCAGCCAAGGGACTAGCGGATTCAATGAGCAGTTCTTC
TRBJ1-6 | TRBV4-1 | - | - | CASSPAETGNSPLHF | TGCGCCAGCAGCCCAGCGGAAACAGGGAATTCACCCCTCCACTTT
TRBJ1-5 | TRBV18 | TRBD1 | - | CASSPRDSRRNQPQHF | TGTGCCAGCTCACCAAGGGACAGTCGCCGCAATCAGCCCCAGCATTTT
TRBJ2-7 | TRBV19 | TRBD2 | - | CASSSSGRPPLYYEQYF | TGTGCCAGTAGTTCTAGCGGGAGGCCCCCACTATACTACGAGCAGTACTTC
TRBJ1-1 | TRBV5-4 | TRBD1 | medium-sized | CASSVQGAGTEAFF | TGTGCCAGCAGCGTACAGGGGGCCGGCACTGAAGCTTTCTTT
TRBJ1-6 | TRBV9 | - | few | CASSALRLESPLHF | TGTGCCAGCAGCGCCCTTCGGCTAGAGTCACCCCTCCACTTT
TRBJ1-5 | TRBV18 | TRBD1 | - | CASSPTGTGLGQPQHF | TGTGCCAGCTCACCTACCGGGACAGGGCTCGGCCAGCCCCAGCATTTT
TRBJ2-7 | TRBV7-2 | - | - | CASSLVEGGYEQYF | TGTGCCAGCAGCTTAGTTGAGGGTGGCTACGAGCAGTACTTC
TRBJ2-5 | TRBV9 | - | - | CASSAEQGVGQETQYF | TGTGCCAGCAGCGCCGAACAGGGCGTGGGGCAAGAGACCCAGTACTTC
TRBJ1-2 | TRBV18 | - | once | CASSPQGGGYTF | TGTGCCAGCTCACCCCAGGGCGGCGGCTACACCTTC
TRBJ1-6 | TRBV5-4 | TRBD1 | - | CASSLDRGEANSPLHF | TGTGCCAGCAGCTTGGACAGGGGAGAGGCGAATTCACCCCTCCACTTT
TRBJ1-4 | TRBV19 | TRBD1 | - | CASTTEDRAGKLFF | TGTGCCAGTACCACGGAGGACAGGGCGGGTAAACTGTTTTTT
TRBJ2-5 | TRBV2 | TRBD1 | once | CASSATGQGAETQYF | TGTGCCAGCAGCGCCACGGGACAGGGGGCGGAGACCCAGTACTTC
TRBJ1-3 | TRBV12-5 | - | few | CASAEQPPYSGNTIYF | TGTGCTAGTGCCGAACAGCCTCCTTACTCTGGAAACACCATATATTTT